This passage covers 9 T cell receptor beta chains from one sample sequenced in a study of OX40 agonist ivuxolimab in advanced cancers. Produced via immunoSEQ multiplex PCR; TCRdb's table is partial and in-frame only. The sample records about 49,000 clones, 88% being singletons. Sequenced material: CD4+ or CD8+ T cells sorted from blood, taken in a trial of the OX40 agonist ivuxolimab. The source of these receptors is an adult with an advanced solid tumor such as melanoma, head and neck, liver or kidney cancer.

This clone was seen a few times. The chain links TRBV6-5 to TRBJ1-2, with D uncertain. The CDR3 consists of 12 residues. V was cut by 6 bases and J by 6 bases, with 11 bases left in between. The V gene's germline CDR1 is MNHEY and CDR2 SVGAGI. In DNA, the CDR3 is TGTGCCAGCAGGGACCGTAGGGATGGCTACACCTTC. Its protein product is CASRDRRDGYTF.

The CDR3 DNA sequence: TGTGCCAGCAGCCCCCGGATTGGGGAGACCCAGTACTTC. As protein: CASSPRIGETQYF. The chain has TRBV14 and TRBJ2-5; D unresolved. This CDR3 contains 13 residues. Germline V gives CDR1 SGHDN, CDR2 FVKESK. The V end lost 4 bases, the J end lost 5 bases, and 11 bases lay between the germline ends.

The chain has TRBV28 and TRBJ1-1; D is undetermined. V was cut by 5 bases and J by 0 bases, with 13 bases left in between. Germline V lookup: CDR1 MDHEN, CDR2 SYDVKM. This CDR3 region has 15 residues. In DNA form, the CDR3 reads TGTGCCAGCAGTGTCCTGACAATGGTGAACACTGAAGCTTTCTTT. Protein sequence: CASSVLTMVNTEAFF. Together with reference TRBV28 and TRBJ1-1, the CDR3 gives the full variable domain: DVKVTQSSRYLVKRTGEKVFLECVQDMDHENMFWYRQDPGLGLRLIYFSYDVKMKEKGDIPEGYSVSREKKERFSLILESASTNQTSMYLCASSVLTMVNTEAFFGQGTRLTVV.

This chain connects TRBV19 to TRBJ2-1; the match to TRBD2 covers 12 bases. CDR3 size: 17 residues. CDR1 and CDR2 from the germline V gene are LNHDA and SQIVND (reference sequence). With 4 bases clipped from V and 8 bases from J, the junction kept 12 bases outside the gene matches. The CDR3 DNA is TGTGCCAGTAGTAGCCACCGACTAGCGGGAGATTTGGATGAGCAGTTCTTC. It specifies CASSSHRLAGDLDEQFF.

The gene calls are TRBV6-5 and TRBJ1-2; D perhaps matches TRBD1 (6 bases). Trimming shortened V by 6 bases and J by 4 bases, and 12 bases separated the two germline ends. Germline V gene data show CDR1 as MNHEY and CDR2 as SVGAGI. The CDR3 spans 13 residues. As DNA, the CDR3 is TGTGCCAGCAGATCGGGACACCTCTATGGCTACACCTTC. Its translation: CASRSGHLYGYTF.

This chain connects TRBV6-5 to TRBJ2-3, with D hard to call. The CDR3 is 15 amino acids. The V gene's germline CDR1 is MNHEY and CDR2 SVGAGI. The V end lost 6 bases, the J end lost 2 bases, and 15 bases lay between the germline ends. The CDR3, as DNA: TGTGCCAGCAGCCAAGACCCGGCCACCACAGATACGCAGTATTTT. Residues: CASSQDPATTDTQYF.

The chain joins TRBV6-5 to TRBJ2-3; TRBD1 matches 11 bases. This CDR3 has 14 amino acids. J was trimmed by 6 bases and V by 7 bases; bases with no gene match: 6. CDR1 MNHEY and CDR2 SVGAGI come from the germline V gene. This CDR3 is CASISRDRGDTQYF. CDR3 nucleotide sequence: TGTGCCAGCATTTCCCGGGACAGGGGGGATACGCAGTATTTT.

The CDR3 loop is CASSLDGSNQPQHF. In DNA form, the CDR3 reads TGTGCCAGCAGCTTAGACGGTAGCAATCAGCCCCAGCATTTT. This chain links TRBV7-9 with TRBJ1-5; no clear D. This CDR3 has 14 residues. V was trimmed by 1 base and J by 0 bases, leaving 4 bases between them. CDR1 and CDR2 from the germline V gene are SEHNR and FQNEAQ (reference sequence). The full variable domain, in which reference TRBV7-9 and TRBJ1-5 provide the parts outside the CDR3, is DTGVSQNPRHKITKRGQNVTFRCDPISEHNRLYWYRQTLGQGPEFLTYFQNEAQLEKSRLLSDRFSAERPKGSFSTLEIQRTEQGDSAMYLCASSLDGSNQPQHFGDGTRLSIL.

This chain links TRBV7-2 with TRBJ2-7; unclear D gene. V was shortened by 2 bases and J by 4 bases, with 3 bases between the two germline ends. This CDR3 is 11 amino acids long. CDR1 and CDR2 (germline): SGHTA, FQGNSA. For the CDR3, the DNA is TGTGCCAGCAGCTTATCTTACGAGCAGTACTTC. Its protein is CASSLSYEQYF. Full variable domain (rest looked up from reference TRBV7-2 and TRBJ2-7): GAGVSQSPSNKVTEKGKDVELRCDPISGHTALYWYRQSLGQGLEFLIYFQGNSAPDKSGLPSDRFSAERTGGSVSTLTIQRTQQEDSAVYLCASSLSYEQYFGPGTRLTVT.